Following are 21 T cell receptor beta chains from one sample sequenced in a study of cytomegalovirus exposure and HLA in healthy donors. The primer mix had 60 Vbeta and 13 Jbeta primers. TCRdb keeps only in-frame clones here, not all; method: immunoSEQ multiplex PCR. The sample yields around 180,000 clones, 78% seen once. The sample consisted of PBMCs. These receptors were collected from a woman aged 25 to 45 in good health and CMV-seropositive.

This clone was recorded a few times. J is TRBJ2-7 and V is TRBV6-1; tentatively, D is TRBD1 (6 bases). The CDR3 covers 17 residues. Trimming pared 4 bases from V and 4 bases from J, leaving 23 bases between. CDR1 is MNHNS and CDR2 is SASEGT in the germline V gene. This CDR3 reads CASSGAVNRVGLYEQYF. The CDR3 coding sequence is TGTGCCAGCAGTGGGGCCGTAAACAGGGTAGGCCTTTACGAGCAGTACTTC.

The rearrangement links TRBV27 to TRBJ2-3, with D perhaps TRBD1 (5 bases). V lost 6 bases to trimming and J lost 4 bases, with 8 bases between them. This CDR3 has 12 amino acids. Germline-derived CDR1 and CDR2 are MNHEY and SMNVEV (reference sequence). This chain's CDR3 is CASRKGPDTQYF. CDR3 in DNA: TGTGCCAGCAGGAAGGGGCCAGATACGCAGTATTTT.

V gene TRBV2 combines with J gene TRBJ2-7, with 10 positions matching TRBD1. With V trimmed by 7 bases and J by 4 bases, 4 bases remained unmatched. This CDR3 has 13 residues. Per germline, CDR1 SNHLY and CDR2 FYNNEI. Here the CDR3 DNA reads TGTGCCAGCAATCGGGACAGGGGTTACGAGCAGTACTTC. Residues: CASNRDRGYEQYF.

This chain uses TRBV19 with TRBJ2-4; TRBD1 matches 8 bases. The CDR3 is made up of 14 amino acids. CDR1 LNHDA and CDR2 SQIVND come from the germline V gene (reference sequence). Trimming at V came to 7 bases and at J to 4 bases, leaving 6 bases not matched to a gene. In nucleotides, the CDR3 is TGTGCCAGTACCGACAGGGGTGCTAAAAACATTCAGTACTTC. Amino acids: CASTDRGAKNIQYF.

The chain carries TRBV14 and TRBJ1-1; D is unresolved. The ends were cut back, 4 bases at V and 6 bases at J, with 15 bases in the middle. CDR3 length: 14 residues. Germline assignment: CDR1 SGHDN and CDR2 FVKESK. CDR3 DNA sequence: TGTGCCAGCAGCCGGGAGGCGGCCCGGGCTGAAGCTTTCTTT. This codes for CASSREAARAEAFF.

The chain has TRBV2 and TRBJ2-1; 12 nucleotides align to TRBD2. Germline loops: CDR1 SNHLY, CDR2 FYNNEI. The CDR3 has 14 residues. With 4 bases clipped from V and 9 bases from J, the junction kept 4 bases outside the gene matches. CDR3 sequence: CASSGLAGEGEQFF. In DNA form, the CDR3 reads TGTGCCAGCAGTGGACTAGCGGGAGAGGGTGAGCAGTTCTTC.

The chain is built from TRBV19 and TRBJ1-5, with D uncertain. V was cut by 7 bases and J by 3 bases, with 13 bases left in between. The germline gives CDR1 LNHDA, CDR2 SQIVND (reference sequence). The CDR3 has 14 amino acids. The CDR3 sequence: CASKFVRDNQPQHF. Here the CDR3 DNA reads TGTGCCAGTAAATTTGTGAGGGACAATCAGCCCCAGCATTTT.

As concerns this clone: At one end the junction does not follow the germline gene, possibly because of a read error. Other DNA sequences in this sample translate to the same CDR3. This chain uses TRBV7-8 with TRBJ2-3; tentatively, D is TRBD2 (6 bases). This CDR3 has 16 amino acids. Germline V lookup: CDR1 SGHVS, CDR2 FQNEAQ. CDR3 region: CASSAMTIGSTDTQYF. Here the CDR3 DNA reads TGTGCCAGCAGCGCAATGACTATCGGGAGCACGGATACGCAGTATTTT.

In this sample, this clone turned up a few times. The chain recombines TRBV29-1 with TRBJ2-1; 8 bases fit TRBD2. CDR1 SQVTM and CDR2 ANQGSEA come from the germline V gene. The CDR3 consists of 14 residues. V dropped 6 bases and J dropped 5; count of bases not matched to a gene: 9. The CDR3: CSVWGIAGNNEQFF. CDR3 coding DNA: TGCAGCGTGTGGGGGATAGCGGGGAACAATGAGCAGTTCTTC.

The V and J genes are TRBV18 and TRBJ2-1, with 12 bases aligning to TRBD2. This CDR3 spans 16 amino acids. V shed 4 bases, J shed 5 bases, and the junction held 6 bases outside the gene matches. The germline CDR1 and CDR2 sequences are KGHSH and LQKENI. The CDR3 region has the DNA TGTGCCAGCTCACTCCGGACTAGCGGGATCAACAATGAGCAGTTCTTC. It specifies CASSLRTSGINNEQFF.

The V and J genes are TRBV27 and TRBJ2-3, with 7 bases that match TRBD1. Trimming at V came to 6 bases and at J to 2 bases, leaving 8 bases not matched to a gene. The CDR3 extends over 15 amino acids. Germline assignment: CDR1 MNHEY and CDR2 SMNVEV (reference sequence). This CDR3 is CASRPPGQHTDTQYF. For the CDR3, the DNA is TGTGCCAGCAGACCTCCGGGACAGCACACAGATACGCAGTATTTT.

The CDR3 region has the DNA TGTGCCAGCAGCGTGTACAGGGGGGAAAAGTTCTTC. Its protein product is CASSVYRGEKFF. V is TRBV9 and J is TRBJ2-1; TRBD1 matches at 8 bases. Trimming at V came to 2 bases and at J to 14 bases, leaving 6 bases not matched to a gene. Germline V gene lookup returns CDR1 SGDLS and CDR2 YYNGEE. The CDR3 has 12 residues.

The table lists this clone with a few counts. A read error may account for a junction end that differs from germline. The chain links TRBV7-7 to TRBJ2-1, with 10 bases that match TRBD2. The germline gives CDR1 SSHAT, CDR2 FNYEAQ (reference sequence). The CDR3 spans 14 residues. The CDR3 protein is CASSLGLAGDEQFF. In DNA, the CDR3 is TGTGCTAGCAGCTTAGGGCTAGCGGGAGATGAGCAGTTCTTC.

This clone was counted once. The rearrangement uses TRBV7-6 and TRBJ2-7, with D maybe TRBD2 (5 bases). Looked up from germline, CDR1 is SGHVS and CDR2 is FNYEAQ. Trimming took off 2 bases at V and 3 bases at J, with 14 bases between the two ends. This CDR3 contains 15 residues. CDR3: CASSLNLVGNYEQYF. The CDR3 nucleotides are TGTGCCAGCAGCTTAAATCTAGTCGGGAACTACGAGCAGTACTTC. The full variable domain, with the rest looked up from reference TRBV7-6 and TRBJ2-7, is GAGVSQSPRYKVTKRGQDVALRCDPISGHVSLYWYRQALGQGPEFLTYFNYEAQQDKSGLPNDRFSAERPEGSISTLTIQRTEQRDSAMYRCASSLNLVGNYEQYFGPGTRLTVT.

The table lists this clone with a few counts. The V gene is TRBV5-1, the J gene TRBJ1-1; a weak D match, TRBD1 (5 bases). V gave up 0 bases and J gave up 6 bases, with 12 bases separating them. Germline-derived CDR1 and CDR2 are SGHRS and YFSETQ. The CDR3 is made up of 14 amino acids. CDR3 DNA: TGCGCCAGCAGCTTGGTAGGGGCGAGTTCTGAAGCTTTCTTT. It is translated as CASSLVGASSEAFF.

Comments on this clone: Distinct nucleotide sequences in the sample also encode this CDR3. The chain uses TRBV13 and TRBJ1-2; D unresolved. Per germline, CDR1 PRHDT and CDR2 FYEKMQ (reference sequence). V was clipped by 8 bases and J by 7 bases, with 20 bases between them. The CDR3 length is 14 residues. CDR3 loop: CASPPPRWEGGYTF. The DNA of the CDR3 is TGTGCCAGCCCACCTCCGAGGTGGGAGGGTGGCTACACCTTC.

This clone has a single count. The chain recombines TRBV25-1 with TRBJ2-5, with TRBD1 identical over 7 bases. This CDR3 is 14 amino acids long. V dropped 6 bases and J dropped 9; count of bases not matched to a gene: 13. Germline assignment: CDR1 MGHDK and CDR2 SYGVNS. The CDR3 DNA is TGTGCCAGCAGCTTCGGGACAGCCAAGAGTCCCCAGTACTTC. It encodes CASSFGTAKSPQYF.

V usage is TRBV7-2 and J usage is TRBJ1-2, with a tentative D call TRBD1 (6 bases). V was shortened by 1 base and J by 1 base, with 10 bases between the two germline ends. This CDR3 has 15 amino acids. Germline-derived CDR1 and CDR2 are SGHTA and FQGNSA. CDR3 protein: CASSLDGTLNYGYTF. As DNA, the CDR3 is TGTGCCAGCAGCTTAGACGGGACACTTAACTATGGCTACACCTTC.

This chain uses TRBV6-4 with TRBJ2-5; 7 nucleotides match TRBD2. Unmatched junction bases numbered 6, after V lost 7 bases and J lost 1 base. In germline, CDR1 is MRHNA, CDR2 SNTAGT. CDR3 size: 14 residues. The CDR3 coding sequence is TGTGCCAGCATTATGCGGGAGATCCAAGAGACCCAGTACTTC. It is translated as CASIMREIQETQYF.

As regards this clone: Compared with germline, one end of the junction differs, possibly owing to a read error. V usage is TRBV27 and J usage is TRBJ2-7, with TRBD1 matching over 8 bases. Germline CDR1 MNHEY, CDR2 SMNVEV (reference sequence). The CDR3 is 14 amino acids. CDR3 protein: CASRGQAASHEQYF. CDR3 coding DNA: TGTGCCAGCAGGGGACAGGCGGCCTCCCACGAGCAGTACTTC.

The V and J genes are TRBV29-1 and TRBJ2-7; 9 nucleotides match TRBD1. With 4 bases clipped from V and 2 bases from J, the junction kept 3 bases outside the gene matches. The germline gives CDR1 SQVTM, CDR2 ANQGSEA. CDR3 length: 13 amino acids. The CDR3 loop is CSVGGQGPYEQYF. CDR3 nucleotide sequence: TGCAGCGTTGGGGGACAGGGCCCCTACGAGCAGTACTTC.